Listed below are T cell receptor beta chains from one sample, sequenced in a study of OX40 agonist ivuxolimab in advanced cancers. The data were produced by immunoSEQ multiplex PCR, yet TCRdb's version contains in-frame clones alone and is incomplete. The repertoire holds tens of thousands of clones, with about 87% as singletons. The starting material was CD4+ or CD8+ T cells sorted from blood, obtained in a trial of the OX40 agonist ivuxolimab. Receptors were obtained from an adult with an advanced solid tumor such as melanoma, head and neck, liver or kidney cancer. Each CDR3 is given with its conserved first and last residue. Fields, in order: clone size, V gene, D gene, J gene, CDR3 DNA, CDR3 protein. A D gene is named only where the DNA matches it firmly. Clone size is shown for a subset of rows, as once, few, many or a class of expanded clone.

size: .
V: TRBV7-3
D: .
J: TRBJ2-7
DNA: TGTGCCAGCAGCTTAGAACCAGGGGTTCGCGAGCAGTACTTC
CDR3: CASSLEPGVREQYF

size: few
V: TRBV5-4
D: .
J: TRBJ1-6
DNA: TGTGCCAGCAGCCCGACGGGGAACTCCTATAATTCACCCCTCCACTTT
CDR3: CASSPTGNSYNSPLHF

size: .
V: TRBV18
D: .
J: TRBJ2-1
DNA: TGTGCCAGCTCGTCCGGGAGAGACAATGAGCAGTTCTTC
CDR3: CASSSGRDNEQFF

size: .
V: TRBV4-1
D: TRBD1
J: TRBJ2-5
DNA: TGCGCCAGCAGCCGCGGACAGGGTGGGGCACAAGAGACCCAGTACTTC
CDR3: CASSRGQGGAQETQYF

size: few
V: TRBV14
D: .
J: TRBJ1-6
DNA: TGTGCCAGCAGCCAAGTTGGGGGGAATTCACCCCTCCACTTT
CDR3: CASSQVGGNSPLHF

size: .
V: TRBV5-4
D: .
J: TRBJ2-2
DNA: TGTGCCAGCAGTTCGGGGGAGCACACCGGGGAGCTGTTTTTT
CDR3: CASSSGEHTGELFF

size: .
V: TRBV5-1
D: .
J: TRBJ2-2
DNA: TGCGCCAGCAGCTTCGAAACGGGACAACCCACCGGGGAGCTGTTTTTT
CDR3: CASSFETGQPTGELFF

size: .
V: TRBV5-4
D: TRBD1
J: TRBJ1-5
DNA: TGTGCCAGCAGCTTGGGGACAGGGGGTTCCAATCAGCCCCAGCATTTT
CDR3: CASSLGTGGSNQPQHF

size: .
V: TRBV11-2
D: TRBD1
J: TRBJ1-6
DNA: TGTGCCAGCAGCCCGACAGGGGTTTCACCCCTCCACTTT
CDR3: CASSPTGVSPLHF

size: .
V: TRBV7-2
D: .
J: TRBJ2-7
DNA: TGTGCCAGCAGCTTAGCGGGGTGGAGCTCCTACGAGCAGTACTTC
CDR3: CASSLAGWSSYEQYF

size: .
V: TRBV30
D: .
J: TRBJ1-5
DNA: TGTGCCTGGAGCTTCGGGGTAAGTCAGCCCCAGCATTTT
CDR3: CAWSFGVSQPQHF

size: .
V: TRBV6-5
D: .
J: TRBJ1-2
DNA: TGTGCCAGCAGTTACTCGGGGAGCTATGGCCACACCTTC
CDR3: CASSYSGSYGHTF

size: .
V: TRBV4-3
D: TRBD1
J: TRBJ2-1
DNA: TGCGCCAGCAGCCAAGACCGGACAGGATACAATGAGCAGTTCTTC
CDR3: CASSQDRTGYNEQFF

size: .
V: TRBV18
D: .
J: TRBJ1-2
DNA: TGTGCCAGCTCAGCCGCTCTTGGCAAGTCCAACTATGGCTACACCTTC
CDR3: CASSAALGKSNYGYTF

size: .
V: TRBV6-6
D: TRBD1
J: TRBJ1-4
DNA: TGTGCCAGCAACTTTGACAGGGGATCAAAACTGTTTTTT
CDR3: CASNFDRGSKLFF

size: .
V: TRBV21-1
D: .
J: TRBJ1-5
DNA: TGTGCCAGCAGCAAGCAAAATCCGGGACAGGGGCCGTGCAAGCCCCAGCATTTT
CDR3: CASSKQNPGQGPCKPQHF

size: .
V: TRBV28
D: .
J: TRBJ2-5
DNA: TGTGCCAGCAGTTCCCCCTCCGGGGGAAAAGAGACCCAGTACTTC
CDR3: CASSSPSGGKETQYF

size: .
V: TRBV7-8
D: TRBD2
J: TRBJ2-3
DNA: TGTGCCAGCAGCCTCACCCCCAGCGGGAGAACAGATACGCAGTATTTT
CDR3: CASSLTPSGRTDTQYF

size: .
V: TRBV6-1
D: TRBD1
J: TRBJ2-1
DNA: TGTGCCAGCAGCAAGGACAGGGGTTATGATGAGCAGTTCTTC
CDR3: CASSKDRGYDEQFF

size: .
V: TRBV21-1
D: .
J: TRBJ1-2
DNA: TGTGCCAGCAGCAAAGATACAGGGGGCGCGATCTATGGCTACACCTTC
CDR3: CASSKDTGGAIYGYTF

size: .
V: TRBV11-2
D: TRBD1
J: TRBJ2-1
DNA: TGTGCCAGCAGCTGGGGCAGGGGGCAGGGTAAGCAGTTCTTC
CDR3: CASSWGRGQGKQFF

size: .
V: TRBV6-1
D: .
J: TRBJ1-3
DNA: TGTGCCAGCTCCCGGGACGGTGGAAACACCATATATTTT
CDR3: CASSRDGGNTIYF

size: once
V: TRBV6-1
D: TRBD1
J: TRBJ1-5
DNA: TGTGCCAGCAGTGGGCCCCGGGACAGGGTGCATCAGCCCCAGCATTTT
CDR3: CASSGPRDRVHQPQHF

size: .
V: TRBV5-1
D: .
J: TRBJ2-1
DNA: TGCGCCAGCAGCTTGGTTAAGGGCCAGGGTGATAATGAGCAGTTCTTC
CDR3: CASSLVKGQGDNEQFF

size: .
V: TRBV6-1
D: .
J: TRBJ1-5
DNA: TGTGCCAGCAGTGAACAAAGGCATTATAGCAATCAGCCCCAGCATTTT
CDR3: CASSEQRHYSNQPQHF

size: few
V: TRBV9
D: .
J: TRBJ2-7
DNA: TGTGCCAGCAGCGTAGGTCTTCCCCCGGAATACGAGCAGTACTTC
CDR3: CASSVGLPPEYEQYF

size: .
V: TRBV5-5
D: .
J: TRBJ1-6
DNA: TGTGCCAGCAGCTTAAAGGGATCGGGTTCCTATAATTCACCCCTCCACTTT
CDR3: CASSLKGSGSYNSPLHF

size: .
V: TRBV7-2
D: .
J: TRBJ1-1
DNA: TGTGCCAGCACCCCCGGGGCGCTTCTCACTGAAGCTTTCTTT
CDR3: CASTPGALLTEAFF

size: .
V: TRBV7-2
D: TRBD1
J: TRBJ1-3
DNA: TGTGCCAGCAGCTTGTTATCAGGTGGACAGGGCGGAAACACCATATATTTT
CDR3: CASSLLSGGQGGNTIYF

size: .
V: TRBV6-1
D: .
J: TRBJ2-5
DNA: TGTGCCAGCAGTCAAGCGCAGCTGGGGAGAAGGACCCAGTACTTC
CDR3: CASSQAQLGRRTQYF

size: .
V: TRBV18
D: .
J: TRBJ1-2
DNA: TGTGCCAGCTCACCCGAGCGGATTAATAACTATGGCTACACCTTC
CDR3: CASSPERINNYGYTF

size: .
V: TRBV30
D: .
J: TRBJ2-3
DNA: TGTGCCTGGTCGGGAATGCGTTCAGATACGCAGTATTTT
CDR3: CAWSGMRSDTQYF

size: .
V: TRBV7-9
D: .
J: TRBJ1-1
DNA: TGTGCCAGCAGCTTATCCGGCAGCCAGTACTACACTGAAGCTTTCTTT
CDR3: CASSLSGSQYYTEAFF

size: .
V: TRBV5-1
D: TRBD2
J: TRBJ2-1
DNA: TGCGCCAGCAGCTTGGCACTAGCGGGAGCCTCTTATGAGCAGTTCTTC
CDR3: CASSLALAGASYEQFF

size: .
V: TRBV5-4
D: TRBD1
J: TRBJ2-3
DNA: TGTGCCAGCAGTCCCCGGGACAGGGGGCTCAATACGCAGTATTTT
CDR3: CASSPRDRGLNTQYF

size: .
V: TRBV7-2
D: TRBD2
J: TRBJ2-1
DNA: TGTGCCAGCACCGTAGCGGGAGCGTACAATGAGCAGTTCTTC
CDR3: CASTVAGAYNEQFF

size: .
V: TRBV5-4
D: .
J: TRBJ2-5
DNA: TGTGCCAGCAGCTTGGCACAAGAACAAGAGACCCAGTACTTC
CDR3: CASSLAQEQETQYF

size: .
V: TRBV10-3
D: .
J: TRBJ2-3
DNA: TGTGCCACCCGACTGACCCTCAGCGCAGATACGCAGTATTTT
CDR3: CATRLTLSADTQYF

size: .
V: TRBV11-2
D: .
J: TRBJ1-3
DNA: TGTGCCAGCAGCTCCCTCACAGGCCCCAACTTCGGAAACACCATATATTTT
CDR3: CASSSLTGPNFGNTIYF

size: .
V: TRBV19
D: TRBD1
J: TRBJ2-7
DNA: TGTGCCAGTAGTATGACAGGGGGCATCTACGAGCAGTACTTC
CDR3: CASSMTGGIYEQYF

size: .
V: TRBV2
D: TRBD1
J: TRBJ1-5
DNA: TGTGCCAGCACGGGGGACAGGGTACAGCCCCAGCATTTT
CDR3: CASTGDRVQPQHF

size: .
V: TRBV7-3
D: .
J: TRBJ2-5
DNA: TGTGCCAGCAGCCACAGCGGAAGAGAGGAAGAGACCCAGTACTTC
CDR3: CASSHSGREEETQYF